Listed here is a single T cell receptor beta chain. Its specificity is unknown. Germline V gives CDR1 MNHEY, CDR2 SMNVEV (reference sequence). The V gene end was trimmed by 5 bases and the J gene end by 14 bases; junction bases not matched to a gene: 11. The CDR3 totals 14 residues. Measured with immunoSEQ multiplex PCR; TCRdb has only the in-frame clones, and not every one. The table includes roughly 130,000 clones, approximately 83% detected once. This entry is derived from a study of T cell responses to AZD1222 COVID-19 vaccine. Study outcomes and limitations: White British people made up most donors, females outnumbered males, and clonal diversity was possibly underestimated.

This specimen was peripheral blood, taken on day 0 of AZD1222 vaccination. This TCR came from an adult in good health. The rearrangement joins TRBV27 to TRBJ1-4; 10 bases map to TRBD1. CDR3 bases: TGTGCCAGCAGTACAATGGGACAGGGGTTTGGTCTGTTTTTT. It codes for CASSTMGQGFGLFF.